These 9 T cell receptor beta chains came from one sample sequenced in a study of shared clonotypes between healthy human individuals. Sequencing used immunoSEQ multiplex PCR; TCRdb keeps in-frame clones, though not all of them. The top ten clones hold 0.95% to 1.5% of a sample with about 1.5 million clones, over 95% of them seen once. The specimen sequenced was naive CD4+ T cells sorted from blood. Described subset: CD45RA+ positively selected. The receptors were gathered from a man under 40 in good health.

CDR3 region: CASSPRADYGYTF. In nucleotides, the CDR3 is TGTGCCAGCAGCCCCCGGGCCGACTATGGCTACACCTTC. V and J are TRBV14 and TRBJ1-2; D unresolved. V was trimmed by 4 bases and J by 3 bases, leaving 9 bases between them. The CDR3 is 13 amino acids. Germline V lookup: CDR1 SGHDN, CDR2 FVKESK.

This chain uses TRBV5-4 with TRBJ2-3, with D unclear. Germline V CDR1 and CDR2: SGHNT, YYREEE (reference sequence). V was shortened by 6 bases and J by 1 base, with 15 bases between the two germline ends. CDR3 size: 15 residues. CDR3 DNA sequence: TGTGCCAGCACCCTTGAGGTTGGACGCACAGATACGCAGTATTTT. It is translated as CASTLEVGRTDTQYF. Full variable domain (rest looked up from reference TRBV5-4 and TRBJ2-3): ETGVTQSPTHLIKTRGQQVTLRCSSQSGHNTVSWYQQALGQGPQFIFQYYREEENGRGNFPPRFSGLQFPNYSSELNVNALELDDSALYLCASTLEVGRTDTQYFGPGTRLTVL.

This clone was seen once. The rearrangement links TRBV19 to TRBJ1-1; possibly TRBD1 for D (5 bases). The germline gives CDR1 LNHDA, CDR2 SQIVND (reference sequence). This CDR3 has 14 amino acids. The germline V and J ends were trimmed by 7 bases and 0 bases, with 12 bases remaining between them. CDR3 sequence reads: CASTMTVMNTEAFF. CDR3 sequence (DNA): TGTGCCAGTACCATGACAGTTATGAACACTGAAGCTTTCTTT.

The CDR3 sequence is CAISDRDTQYF. CDR3 DNA: TGTGCCATCAGTGATCGGGATACGCAGTATTTT. J is TRBJ2-3 and V is TRBV10-3, with no clear D. Trimming stripped 3 bases from V and 6 bases from J, with 4 bases between. This CDR3 comprises 11 residues. Germline assignment: CDR1 ENHRY and CDR2 SYGVKD.

This clone appeared once. This chain joins TRBV5-1 and TRBJ2-1, with D possibly matching TRBD2 (6 bases). Trimming shortened V by 5 bases and J by 0 bases, and 9 bases separated the two germline ends. From germline, CDR1 is SGHRS and CDR2 YFSETQ. The CDR3 consists of 14 residues. CDR3 region: CASRDGSSYNEQFF. CDR3 DNA sequence: TGCGCCAGCAGGGACGGGAGCTCCTACAATGAGCAGTTCTTC. Together with reference TRBV5-1 and TRBJ2-1, the CDR3 gives the full variable domain: KAGVTQTPRYLIKTRGQQVTLSCSPISGHRSVSWYQQTPGQGLQFLFEYFSETQRNKGNFPGRFSGRQFSNSRSEMNVSTLELGDSALYLCASRDGSSYNEQFFGPGTRLTVL.

The chain has TRBV6-1 and TRBJ1-4; possibly TRBD1 for D (6 bases). V lost 1 base and J lost 8, with 14 bases in between. Looked up from germline, CDR1 is MNHNS and CDR2 is SASEGT. The CDR3 sequence is 15 residues long. CDR3 residues: CASSEVQGGREKLFF. CDR3 nucleotide sequence: TGTGCCAGCAGTGAAGTACAGGGTGGTAGAGAAAAACTGTTTTTT.

This chain uses TRBV18 with TRBJ2-1; 9 bases are shared with TRBD1. The ends lost 2 bases at V and 6 bases at J; junction bases unmatched: 11. The CDR3 is 17 residues long. Germline V gene lookup returns CDR1 KGHSH and CDR2 LQKENI. CDR3 region: CASSPRMWTGEVNEQFF. CDR3 coding DNA: TGTGCCAGCTCACCAAGAATGTGGACAGGGGAGGTCAATGAGCAGTTCTTC.

This rearrangement joins TRBV7-2 to TRBJ2-3, with D possibly being TRBD2 (6 bases). CDR1 SGHTA and CDR2 FQGNSA come from the germline V gene. The V gene lost 2 bases and the J gene lost 2 bases, with 11 bases spanning the gap. The length of the CDR3 is 15 residues. The CDR3 sequence is CASSLLGGYTDTQYF. In nucleotides, the CDR3 is TGTGCCAGCAGCTTATTGGGGGGTTACACAGATACGCAGTATTTT.

V is TRBV7-9 and J is TRBJ1-3, with D perhaps matching TRBD1 (6 bases). V was pared by 5 bases and J by 1 base, with 15 bases between. Germline-derived CDR1 and CDR2 are SEHNR and FQNEAQ (reference sequence). The CDR3 has 16 amino acids. The CDR3: CASSMRQDLSGNTIYF. DNA for the CDR3: TGTGCCAGCAGCATGCGACAGGACCTTTCTGGAAACACCATATATTTT.